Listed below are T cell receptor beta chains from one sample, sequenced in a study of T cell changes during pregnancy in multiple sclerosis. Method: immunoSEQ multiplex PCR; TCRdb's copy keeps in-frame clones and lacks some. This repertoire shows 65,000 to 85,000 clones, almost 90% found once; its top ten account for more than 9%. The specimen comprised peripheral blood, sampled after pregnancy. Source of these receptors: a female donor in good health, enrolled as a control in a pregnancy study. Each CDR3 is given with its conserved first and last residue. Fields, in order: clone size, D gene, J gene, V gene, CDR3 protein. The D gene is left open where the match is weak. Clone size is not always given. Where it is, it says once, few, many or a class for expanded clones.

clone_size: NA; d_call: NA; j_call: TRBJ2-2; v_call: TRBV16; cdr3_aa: CASSRTEHTGELFF
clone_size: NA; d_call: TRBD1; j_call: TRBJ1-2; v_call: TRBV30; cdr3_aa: CAWSVTQGDYGYTF
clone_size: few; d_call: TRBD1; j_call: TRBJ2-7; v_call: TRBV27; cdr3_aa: CASSPTGTGAGQYF
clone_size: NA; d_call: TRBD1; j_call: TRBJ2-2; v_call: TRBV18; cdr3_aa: CASSPLTGGETGELFF
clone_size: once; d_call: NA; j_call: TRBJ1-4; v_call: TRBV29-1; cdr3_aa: CSVEDRESNEKLFF
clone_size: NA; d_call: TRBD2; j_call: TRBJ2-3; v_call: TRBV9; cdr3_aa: CASSTKAGGSTDTQYF
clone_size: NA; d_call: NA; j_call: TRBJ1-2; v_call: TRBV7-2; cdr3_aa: CASSFEASNYGYTF
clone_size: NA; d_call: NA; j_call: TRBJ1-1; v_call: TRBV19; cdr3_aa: CASSPRAGTEAFF
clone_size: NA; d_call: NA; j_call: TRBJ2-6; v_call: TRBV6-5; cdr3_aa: CASSQSGANVLTF
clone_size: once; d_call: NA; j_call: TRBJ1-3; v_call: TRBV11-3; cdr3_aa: CASTIGSSGNTIYF
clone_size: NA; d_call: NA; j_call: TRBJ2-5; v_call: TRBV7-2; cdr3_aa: CASSLGMGGGGETQYF
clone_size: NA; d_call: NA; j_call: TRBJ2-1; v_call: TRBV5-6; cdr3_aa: CASSPWTGNYNEQFF
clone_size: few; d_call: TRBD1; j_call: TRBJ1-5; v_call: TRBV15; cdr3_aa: CATSRSPGQARNQPQHF
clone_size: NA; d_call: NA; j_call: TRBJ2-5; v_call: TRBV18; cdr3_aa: CASSPPGTRGETQYF
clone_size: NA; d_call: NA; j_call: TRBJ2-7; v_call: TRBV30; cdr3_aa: CAWTLRGSYEQYF
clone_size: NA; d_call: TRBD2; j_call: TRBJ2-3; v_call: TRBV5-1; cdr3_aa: CASSFGGGRGADTQYF
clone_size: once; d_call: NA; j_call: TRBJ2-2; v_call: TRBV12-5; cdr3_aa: CASGAPGIGLAGELFF
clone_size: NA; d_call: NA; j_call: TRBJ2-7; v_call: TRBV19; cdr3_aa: CASSILATGSTYEQYF
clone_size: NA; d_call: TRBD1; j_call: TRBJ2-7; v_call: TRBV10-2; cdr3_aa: CASSTNRGEQYF
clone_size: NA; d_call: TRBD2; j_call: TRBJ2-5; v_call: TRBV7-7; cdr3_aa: CATSQRGSTVTQYF
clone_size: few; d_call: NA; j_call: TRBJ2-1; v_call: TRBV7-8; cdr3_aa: CASSSLTGPLGEQFF
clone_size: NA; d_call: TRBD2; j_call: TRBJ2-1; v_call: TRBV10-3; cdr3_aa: CAISLTSGGEGEQFF
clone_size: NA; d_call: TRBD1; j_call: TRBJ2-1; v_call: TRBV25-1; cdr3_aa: CASSEGQISYNEQFF
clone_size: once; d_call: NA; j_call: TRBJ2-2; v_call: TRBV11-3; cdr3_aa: CASSPEVTGELFF
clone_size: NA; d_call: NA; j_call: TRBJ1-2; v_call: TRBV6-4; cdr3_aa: CASRPGPGVYGYTF
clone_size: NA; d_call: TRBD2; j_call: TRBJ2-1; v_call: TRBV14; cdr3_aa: CASSQALGLAGALNEQFF
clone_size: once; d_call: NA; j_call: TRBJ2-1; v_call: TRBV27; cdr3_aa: CASSWQAYNEQFF
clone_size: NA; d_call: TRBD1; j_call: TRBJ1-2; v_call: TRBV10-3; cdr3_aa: CAISEGTANYGYTF
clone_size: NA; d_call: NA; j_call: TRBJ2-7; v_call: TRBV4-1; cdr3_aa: CASSRTTGINYEQYF
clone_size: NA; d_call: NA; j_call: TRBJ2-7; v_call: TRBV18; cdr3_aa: CASSPLDRRSSYEQYF
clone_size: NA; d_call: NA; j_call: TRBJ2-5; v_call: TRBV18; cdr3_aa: CASSVVGAETQYF
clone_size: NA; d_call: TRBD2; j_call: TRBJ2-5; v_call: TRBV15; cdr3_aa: CATSDRGEETQYF
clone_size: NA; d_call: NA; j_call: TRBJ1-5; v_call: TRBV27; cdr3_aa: CASSLYPAGKNQPQHF
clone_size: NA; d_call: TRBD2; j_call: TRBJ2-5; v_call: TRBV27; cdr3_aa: CASSLFLGGNQETQYF
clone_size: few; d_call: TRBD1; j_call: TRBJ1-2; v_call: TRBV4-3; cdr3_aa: CASSQFLQGVGVDYGYTF
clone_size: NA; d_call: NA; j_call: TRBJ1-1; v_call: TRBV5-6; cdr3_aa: CASSLVGVGTEAFF
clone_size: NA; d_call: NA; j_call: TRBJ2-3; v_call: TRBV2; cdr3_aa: CASSSPEGSTDTQYF
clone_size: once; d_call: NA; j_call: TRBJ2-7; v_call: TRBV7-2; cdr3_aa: CASSPRVAASYEQYF
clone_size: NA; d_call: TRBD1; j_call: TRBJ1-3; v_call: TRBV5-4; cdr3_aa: CASSSTQGAEGNTIYF